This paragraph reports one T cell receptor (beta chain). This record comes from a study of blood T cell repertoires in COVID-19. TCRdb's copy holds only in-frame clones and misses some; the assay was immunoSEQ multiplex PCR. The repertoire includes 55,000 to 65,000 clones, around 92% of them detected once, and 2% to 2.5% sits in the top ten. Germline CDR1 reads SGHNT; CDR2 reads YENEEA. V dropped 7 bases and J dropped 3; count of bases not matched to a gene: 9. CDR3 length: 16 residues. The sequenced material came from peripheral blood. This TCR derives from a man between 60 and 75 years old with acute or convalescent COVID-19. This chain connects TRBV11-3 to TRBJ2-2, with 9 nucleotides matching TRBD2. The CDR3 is CASTNGVAGDTGELFF. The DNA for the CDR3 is TGTGCCAGCACCAATGGGGTAGCGGGAGACACCGGGGAGCTGTTTTTT.